What follows is one TCR beta chain and its context. Thawed PBMCs were FACS-sorted into unstimulated CD4+CD25+CD127- regulatory T cells, CD4+CD25- non-regulatory cells, CD4 and CD8 cells. The table came from immunoSEQ multiplex PCR; TCRdb's copy has only in-frame clones and leaves some out. The sample holds about 77,000 clones, 98% seen once. The data belong to a study of Tregs in tolerant kidney transplant recipients. Study background: Recipients received nonmyeloablative bone marrow transplants from related graft donors, with transient mixed chimerism.

This sequence originates from a human donor who received a combined kidney and bone marrow transplant. Specimen: CD4+ T cells from blood, collected before the transplant.

The CDR3 nucleotides are TGCGCCAGCAGCTTGGTCGAGGGGGACACTGAAGCTTTCTTT. Protein sequence: CASSLVEGDTEAFF. V and J are TRBV5-1 and TRBJ1-1; TRBD1 might be the D (6 bases). The V end lost 0 bases, the J end lost 3 bases, and 9 bases lay between the germline ends. Per germline, CDR1 SGHRS and CDR2 YFSETQ. CDR3 size: 14 residues.